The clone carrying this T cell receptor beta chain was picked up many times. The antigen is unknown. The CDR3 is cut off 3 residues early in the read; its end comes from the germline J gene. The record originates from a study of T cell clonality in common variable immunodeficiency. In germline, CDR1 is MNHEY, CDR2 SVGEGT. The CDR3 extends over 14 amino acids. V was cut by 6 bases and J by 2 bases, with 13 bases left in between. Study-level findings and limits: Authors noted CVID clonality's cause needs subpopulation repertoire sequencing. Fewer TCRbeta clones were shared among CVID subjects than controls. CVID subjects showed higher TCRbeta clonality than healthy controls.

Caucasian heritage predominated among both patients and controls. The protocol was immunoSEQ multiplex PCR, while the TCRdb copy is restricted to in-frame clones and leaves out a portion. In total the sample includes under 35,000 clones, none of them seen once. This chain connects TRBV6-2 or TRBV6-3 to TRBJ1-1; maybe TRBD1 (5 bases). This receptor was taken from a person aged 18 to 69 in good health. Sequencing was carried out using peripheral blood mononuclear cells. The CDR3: CASSETGINTEAFF. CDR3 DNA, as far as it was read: TGTGCCAGCAGCGAAACAGGTATAAACACTGAA.